The T cell receptor beta chain under discussion was sequenced for a study of cytomegalovirus exposure and HLA in healthy donors. The CDR3 consists of 14 residues. The J segment lost 4 bases and the V segment lost 6 bases, leaving 7 bases of the junction unmatched. The germline gives CDR1 MRHNA, CDR2 SNTAGT. Findings and caveats of the study: Donors were assumed by presence/absence analyses to have roughly uniform sequencing depth. Cytomegalovirus association was listed for 170 or so TCR beta chains. The authors later found HLA-associated TCR beta chains more clonally expanded than equally common others.

Of note for this clone: Its specificity is not known.

The PCR ran on 60 Vbeta and 13 Jbeta primers. TCRdb's copy holds only in-frame clones and misses some; the assay was immunoSEQ multiplex PCR. This repertoire shows 140,000 or so clones, roughly 87% found once; its top ten account for roughly 0.5%. Sequences were obtained from PBMCs. The sequence came from a woman in her thirties or forties in good health and CMV-seronegative. The V call is TRBV6-4, the J call TRBJ1-1; 8 bases align to TRBD1. This chain's CDR3 is CASRPDRGSTEAFF. DNA of the CDR3: TGTGCCAGCAGACCTGACAGGGGATCCACTGAAGCTTTCTTT.